This TCR beta chain was found in a study of cytomegalovirus exposure and HLA in healthy donors. CDR3 length: 16 residues. The V gene end was trimmed by 4 bases and the J gene end by 3 bases; junction bases not matched to a gene: 8. From germline, CDR1 is LGHNA and CDR2 YNFKEQ. Both 60 Vbeta primers and 13 Jbeta primers went into the PCR. TCRdb's copy holds only in-frame clones and misses some; the assay was immunoSEQ multiplex PCR. The table includes about 190,000 clones, just under 75% detected once. The study's findings and limits: In the analysis, some V segments, TRBV6-2 and TRBV6-3 included, were excluded as indistinguishable.

Healthy people donating bone marrow made up the donors. This clone was seen just once. The antigen is unknown. The material sequenced was PBMCs. This chain joins TRBV4-2 and TRBJ2-5, with 10 bases matching TRBD2. The source is a woman younger than 45 in good health and CMV-seropositive. CDR3 sequence (DNA): TGTGCCAGCAGCCTATCTAGCGGGAGCGGCGAAGAGACCCAGTACTTC. Translated: CASSLSSGSGEETQYF.